Reported below is one TCR beta chain. The antigen is unknown. CDR3 size: 11 residues. V was clipped by 6 bases and J by 3 bases, with 9 bases between them. The germline V gene has CDR1 DFQATT and CDR2 SNEGSKA (reference sequence). Some clones are missing from TCRdb's copy, which holds only in-frame ones; the method was immunoSEQ multiplex PCR. The data contain about 56,000 clones, over 70% of them seen just once; the ten biggest clones take up around 5%. The time point here: week 47, end of study. It was 300 ug of mutant IDH1 20-mer peptide that made up each vaccine dose, given with topical imiquimod. Patients underwent eight vaccinations, which took place in weeks 1, 3, 5, 7, 11, 15, 19 and 23. This specimen belongs to a study of a mutant IDH1 vaccine in newly diagnosed glioma.

The starting material was PBMCs, obtained from a glioma patient whose treatment included an IDH1 peptide vaccine. V and J are TRBV20-1 and TRBJ2-7; D is perhaps TRBD1 (6 bases). This receptor was obtained from a man aged 45-60 years with glioma. CDR3 nucleotide sequence: TGCAGTGCCTTGGACAGCTACGAGCAGTACTTC. It yields the protein CSALDSYEQYF.